These 9 T cell receptor beta chains originate from one sample sequenced in a study of blood T cell repertoires in COVID-19. Clones were sequenced by immunoSEQ multiplex PCR, and TCRdb holds only the in-frame ones, with some missing. The table has fewer than 400,000 clones, just over 85% seen once. Sequences were obtained from PBMCs or T cells enriched from blood (not recorded which). All receptors come from a man aged 30 to 45 who had recovered from COVID-19.

V gene TRBV13 combines with J gene TRBJ1-5; 9 nucleotides align to TRBD1. CDR1 PRHDT and CDR2 FYEKMQ come from the germline V gene (reference sequence). The CDR3 loop spans 15 amino acids. V lost 5 bases, J lost 1 base, and 3 bases stayed unmatched. The CDR3 nucleotides are TGTGCCAGCAGCATCGGGACAGGGAGCAATCAGCCCCAGCATTTT. This sequence encodes CASSIGTGSNQPQHF.

J is TRBJ2-7 and V is TRBV5-6; 9 bases line up with TRBD2. CDR3 length: 17 amino acids. Looked up from germline, CDR1 is SGHDT and CDR2 is YYEEEE. V was clipped by 2 bases and J by 0 bases; unmatched bases: 9. CDR3 residues: CASSLGLAGLSSYEQYF. The CDR3 DNA follows: TGTGCCAGCAGCTTAGGCCTAGCGGGGCTGAGCTCCTACGAGCAGTACTTC.

The chain uses TRBV6-1 and TRBJ2-1; 9 positions agree with TRBD2. Germline CDR1 is MNHNS and CDR2 is SASEGT. The junction had 7 bases not matched to a gene; V was cut back by 2 bases and J by 5 bases. This CDR3 spans 16 amino acids. CDR3 region: CASSESPSGVDNEQFF. CDR3 nucleotide sequence: TGTGCCAGCAGTGAAAGTCCTAGCGGGGTCGACAATGAGCAGTTCTTC.

The chain links TRBV10-1 to TRBJ2-1; TRBD2 aligns across 14 bases. Per the germline V gene, CDR1 is WNHNN and CDR2 is SYGVQD (reference sequence). V was pared by 0 bases and J by 8 bases, with 15 bases of the junction left unmatched. The CDR3 length is 20 residues. The CDR3: CASSESSHKVGTSGSDEQFF. The CDR3 DNA reads TGCGCCAGCAGTGAGTCGAGCCATAAAGTCGGGACTAGCGGGAGTGATGAGCAGTTCTTC.

The chain couples TRBV7-2 to TRBJ2-7, with TRBD1 as a possible D gene (6 bases). Trimming removed 6 bases from V and 7 bases from J, with 22 bases in between. This CDR3 is 15 amino acids long. Germline-derived CDR1 and CDR2 are SGHTA and FQGNSA. The CDR3 loop is CASSPLLTGSREQYF. CDR3 bases: TGTGCCAGCAGTCCCCTCCTTACAGGGTCGAGGGAGCAGTACTTC.

The chain links TRBV11-1 to TRBJ2-5, with 8 bases matching TRBD1. Per germline, CDR1 SGHAT and CDR2 FQDESV (reference sequence). The CDR3 has 15 amino acids. The ends lost 4 bases at V and 5 bases at J; junction bases unmatched: 9. CDR3 region: CASSWETGVGETQYF. CDR3 DNA sequence: TGTGCCAGCAGCTGGGAGACAGGGGTCGGGGAGACCCAGTACTTC.

This rearrangement joins TRBV4-1 to TRBJ1-1, with a tentative D call TRBD1 (6 bases). CDR1 and CDR2 (germline): MGHRA, YSYEKL. CDR3 length: 16 residues. V was pared by 1 base and J by 4 bases, with 16 bases between. Here the CDR3 reads CASSQASRGRGTEAFF. The CDR3 region has the DNA TGCGCCAGCAGCCAAGCAAGCAGGGGTCGAGGCACTGAAGCTTTCTTT.

V is TRBV4-1 and J is TRBJ2-5; TRBD2 matches at 10 bases. The CDR3 is made up of 17 amino acids. V was pared by 4 bases and J by 1 base, with 9 bases of the junction left unmatched. Germline loops: CDR1 MGHRA, CDR2 YSYEKL. DNA for the CDR3: TGCGCCAGCAGCCTAGATGGGCCTAGCGGGGGCCAAGAGACCCAGTACTTC. Translating gives CASSLDGPSGGQETQYF.

At least ten counts were recorded for this clone. The chain links TRBV5-1 to TRBJ1-2, with TRBD1 matching 7 bases. J was trimmed by 2 bases and V by 5 bases; bases with no gene match: 9. From germline, CDR1 is SGHRS and CDR2 YFSETQ. This CDR3 is built from 15 residues. The CDR3 spells CASRTGTVTNYGYTF. In nucleotides, the CDR3 is TGCGCCAGCAGGACGGGGACAGTGACAAACTATGGCTACACCTTC.